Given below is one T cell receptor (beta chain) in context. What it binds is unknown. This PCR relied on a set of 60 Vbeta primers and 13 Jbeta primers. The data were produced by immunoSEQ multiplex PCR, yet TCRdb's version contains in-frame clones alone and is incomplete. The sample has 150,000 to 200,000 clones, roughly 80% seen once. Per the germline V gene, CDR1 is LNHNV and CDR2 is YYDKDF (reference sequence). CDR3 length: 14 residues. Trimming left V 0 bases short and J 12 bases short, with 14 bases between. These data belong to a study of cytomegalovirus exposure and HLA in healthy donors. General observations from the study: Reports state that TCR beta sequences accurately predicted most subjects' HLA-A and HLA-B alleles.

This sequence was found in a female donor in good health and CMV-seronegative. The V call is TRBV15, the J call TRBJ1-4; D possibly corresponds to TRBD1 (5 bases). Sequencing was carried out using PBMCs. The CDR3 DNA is TGTGCCACCAGCAGAGATTTCGGCAGGGATCAACTGTTTTTT. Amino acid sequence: CATSRDFGRDQLFF.